The next 32 T cell receptor beta chains were all read from a single sample in a study of CD8 T cells in ankylosing spondylitis. TCRdb processed the 5' RACE reads anew with MiXCR; each CDR3 protein has one entry. The table records roughly 220,000 distinct CDR3 sequences, approximately 16% of them present only once. Points from the study as a whole: Ankylosing spondylitis blood appeared to carry a characteristic TCR beta motif of several highly homologous variants.

Their antigens are not known. The specimen sequenced was blood, either unsorted or a sorted T cell fraction (not recorded which). The receptors here all came from a male donor with ankylosing spondylitis.

The J gene is TRBJ1-5, the V gene TRBV6-1; weak D call: TRBD1 (5 bases). Looked up from germline, CDR1 is MNHNS and CDR2 is SASEGT. Trimming left V 2 bases short and J 5 bases short, with 10 bases between. The CDR3 consists of 14 residues. The CDR3, as DNA: TGTGCCAGCAGTGAATTTGCGGGGGATCAGCCCCAGCATTTT. It codes for CASSEFAGDQPQHF.

This chain joins TRBV11-3 and TRBJ2-2; maybe TRBD2 (5 bases). V was shortened by 3 bases and J by 3 bases, with 14 bases between the two germline ends. The CDR3 is 16 residues long. CDR1 and CDR2 from the germline V gene are SGHNT and YENEEA. The DNA of the CDR3 is TGTGCCAGCAGCTTCACGGGGTTTCTGGACACCGGGGAGCTGTTTTTT. Its protein is CASSFTGFLDTGELFF.

The chain is built from TRBV30 and TRBJ2-1; D assignment may be TRBD1 or TRBD2 (5 bases each). CDR3 length: 10 residues. The germline V and J ends were trimmed by 5 bases and 6 bases, with 5 bases remaining between them. Germline values: CDR1 GTSNPN, CDR2 SVGIG (reference sequence). The CDR3 sequence is CAWGGNEQFF. CDR3 coding DNA: TGTGCCTGGGGGGGCAATGAGCAGTTCTTC.

The gene calls are TRBV14 and TRBJ2-7; TRBD1 agrees at 7 bases. The CDR3 is 14 residues long. The germline V gene has CDR1 SGHDN and CDR2 FVKESK. Trimming at V came to 5 bases and at J to 2 bases, leaving 6 bases not matched to a gene. DNA for the CDR3: TGTGCCAGCAGCTCCGGGACAGCCGCCTACGAGCAGTACTTC. This encodes CASSSGTAAYEQYF. Full variable domain (outside the CDR3, taken from reference TRBV14 and TRBJ2-7): EAGVTQFPSHSVIEKGQTVTLRCDPISGHDNLYWYRRVMGKEIKFLLHFVKESKQDESGMPNNRFLAERTGGTYSTLKVQPAELEDSGVYFCASSSGTAAYEQYFGPGTRLTVT.

This sequence joins TRBV29-1 and TRBJ2-3; 8 bases are shared with TRBD1. Germline V CDR1 and CDR2: SQVTM, ANQGSEA. J gave up 0 bases and V 2 bases, and 10 bases lay outside the gene matches. The CDR3 covers 17 residues. CDR3 coding DNA: TGCAGCGTTGAACTCGCCATGGGACAGGCTAGCACAGATACGCAGTATTTT. Its translation is CSVELAMGQASTDTQYF.

The CDR3 sequence is CASSQDLSLGEQYF. In DNA, the CDR3 is TGTGCCAGCAGCCAAGATCTGTCCCTCGGCGAGCAGTACTTC. The chain is built from TRBV14 and TRBJ2-7; no reliable D call. Germline V gene data show CDR1 as SGHDN and CDR2 as FVKESK. The CDR3 runs 14 residues. Trimming removed 0 bases from V and 6 bases from J, with 12 bases in between.

A few counts support this clonotype. The rearrangement uses TRBV6-5 and TRBJ1-2; tentative D call: TRBD1 (6 bases). The CDR3 extends over 13 amino acids. Germline loops: CDR1 MNHEY, CDR2 SVGAGI. Deletions cut 0 bases from V and 6 bases from J, with 8 bases between. CDR3 DNA sequence: TGTGCCAGCAGTTACTCGGGACACCATGGCTACACCTTC. Translating it yields CASSYSGHHGYTF.

V is TRBV10-3 and J is TRBJ2-1, with D perhaps TRBD1 or TRBD2 (5 bases each). The CDR3 has 13 amino acids. Per germline, CDR1 ENHRY and CDR2 SYGVKD. Deletions cut 7 bases from V and 0 bases from J, with 7 bases between. CDR3 residues: CAITGSSYNEQFF. As DNA, the CDR3 is TGTGCCATCACAGGGAGCTCCTACAATGAGCAGTTCTTC.

The chain is built from TRBV4-2 and TRBJ2-5, with 12 bases that match TRBD2. Germline loops: CDR1 LGHNA, CDR2 YNFKEQ. The J segment lost 4 bases and the V segment lost 2 bases, leaving 11 bases of the junction unmatched. CDR3 length: 18 amino acids. In nucleotides, the CDR3 is TGTGCCAGCAGCCAATTTTCCCTAGCGGGGGGGCCCGTAGAGACCCAGTACTTC. Translating it yields CASSQFSLAGGPVETQYF.

This chain uses TRBV5-5 with TRBJ2-1; 11 bases match TRBD2. Looked up from germline, CDR1 is SGHKS and CDR2 is YYEKEE (reference sequence). V lost 0 bases to trimming and J lost 6 bases; unmatched junction nucleotides: 11. The CDR3 has 18 amino acids. The CDR3 reads CASSLDVAGGPFGNEQFF. The CDR3 coding sequence is TGTGCCAGCAGCTTGGATGTAGCGGGGGGGCCGTTTGGCAATGAGCAGTTCTTC.

This clonotype appeared a few times. The chain employs TRBV7-9 and TRBJ2-7; D unresolved. This CDR3 has 11 residues. V lost 5 bases to trimming and J lost 7 bases, with 9 bases between them. The germline CDR1 and CDR2 sequences are SEHNR and FQNEAQ (reference sequence). CDR3 nucleotide sequence: TGTGCCAGCAGCCCCCAGAAAGAGCAGTACTTC. Its protein is CASSPQKEQYF.

This clonotype was counted only a few times. The chain is built from TRBV6-5 and TRBJ2-3; D is possibly TRBD2 (7 bases). The CDR3 runs 16 residues. Per germline, CDR1 MNHEY and CDR2 SVGAGI. Trimming took off 0 bases at V and 4 bases at J, with 14 bases between the two ends. Here the CDR3 reads CASSYSRGGGSDTQYF. The CDR3 nucleotides are TGTGCCAGCAGTTACTCGAGGGGGGGCGGGTCAGATACGCAGTATTTT.

This clonotype was detected only a few times. The chain links TRBV19 to TRBJ2-2; tentative D call: TRBD2 (5 bases). The V gene lost 7 bases and the J gene lost 6 bases, with 21 bases spanning the gap. The CDR3 spans 16 residues. Germline-derived CDR1 and CDR2 are LNHDA and SQIVND (reference sequence). The chain's CDR3 is CASTMGGPHYPGELFF. DNA for the CDR3: TGTGCCAGTACCATGGGCGGGCCACATTATCCCGGGGAGCTGTTTTTT.

The chain uses TRBV19 and TRBJ1-1; D not resolved. V lost 8 bases and J 2 bases, leaving 15 bases between the germline ends. Germline V gene data show CDR1 as LNHDA and CDR2 as SQIVND (reference sequence). The CDR3 is made up of 14 amino acids. Here the CDR3 reads CASAWEGPNTEAFF. CDR3 in DNA: TGTGCCAGTGCATGGGAAGGTCCCAACACTGAAGCTTTCTTT. Full variable domain (remainder filled in from reference TRBV19 and TRBJ1-1): DGGITQSPKYLFRKEGQNVTLSCEQNLNHDAMYWYRQDPGQGLRLIYYSQIVNDFQKGDIAEGYSVSREKKESFPLTVTSAQKNPTAFYLCASAWEGPNTEAFFGQGTRLTVV.

The V call is TRBV5-8, the J call TRBJ2-7; either TRBD1 or TRBD2 may fit D (5 bases each). Germline V gives CDR1 SGHTS, CDR2 YDEGEE. V was shortened by 3 bases and J by 3 bases, with 10 bases between the two germline ends. The CDR3 contains 13 residues. The CDR3 DNA sequence: TGTGCCAGCAGCTGGGACGGCCACTACGAGCAGTACTTC. Encoded protein: CASSWDGHYEQYF.

This clonotype was seen at least ten times. The V call is TRBV12-3 or TRBV12-4, the J call TRBJ2-1; D remains ambiguous. CDR3 length: 12 residues. With 5 bases removed from V and 8 bases from J, the gap between germline ends came to 10 bases. CDR3 in DNA: TGTGCCAGCAGTCCTAACCATTATGAGCAGTTCTTC. Its translation is CASSPNHYEQFF.

V usage is TRBV2 and J usage is TRBJ2-7, with D possibly matching TRBD2 (5 bases). Germline V gives CDR1 SNHLY, CDR2 FYNNEI. The CDR3 has 15 residues. The V end was cut by 2 bases, the J end by 0 bases, with 11 bases between. CDR3 loop: CASSEFRGSSYEQYF. In nucleotides, the CDR3 is TGTGCCAGCAGTGAATTTCGGGGTAGCTCCTACGAGCAGTACTTC.

The chain has TRBV9 and TRBJ2-7; TRBD2 is a possible D gene (7 bases). The germline V and J ends were trimmed by 5 bases and 0 bases, with 27 bases remaining between them. This CDR3 is built from 19 residues. Germline CDR1 is SGDLS and CDR2 is YYNGEE. For the CDR3, the DNA is TGTGCCAGCAGTCCCCTCGCAGGGGACTCAGCGGGAAGCTCCTACGAGCAGTACTTC. Translation gives CASSPLAGDSAGSSYEQYF.

This clonotype was picked up a small number of times. The chain couples TRBV19 to TRBJ2-1; 9 bases match TRBD1. The CDR3 runs 13 residues. Germline V gene data show CDR1 as LNHDA and CDR2 as SQIVND (reference sequence). V was pared by 6 bases and J by 12 bases, with 9 bases of the junction left unmatched. For the CDR3, the DNA is TGTGCCAGTAGAGGACAGGGGTTAGGTGGGCAGTTCTTC. It translates to CASRGQGLGGQFF.

About this clonotype: A much larger clone differs from this one at a single base, so this may be a read error. This chain joins TRBV27 and TRBJ1-5; 10 nucleotides agree with TRBD1. Germline CDR1 is MNHEY and CDR2 is SMNVEV (reference sequence). The CDR3 has 15 residues. V shed 2 bases and J 3 bases; nucleotides not matched to a gene: 1. The CDR3 DNA reads TGTGCCAGCAGTTTAGGGACAGGGGACAATCAGCCCCAGCATTTT. Its protein is CASSLGTGDNQPQHF.

This chain joins TRBV12-3 or TRBV12-4 and TRBJ2-1, with 13 bases identical to TRBD2. J gave up 6 bases and V 7 bases, and 9 bases lay outside the gene matches. This CDR3 comprises 16 residues. In DNA, the CDR3 is TGTGCCAGCACCCCGGAGGGACTAGCGGGGAGCAATGAGCAGTTCTTC. Translated, it gives CASTPEGLAGSNEQFF.

Only a few counts were recorded for this clonotype. The J gene is TRBJ1-2, the V gene TRBV9; no clear D gene. The CDR3 consists of 12 residues. Germline V gene data show CDR1 as SGDLS and CDR2 as YYNGEE. With 0 bases removed from V and 8 bases from J, the gap between germline ends came to 8 bases. In DNA, the CDR3 is TGTGCCAGCAGCGTAGGTGGAGGGGGCTACACCTTC. Translated, it gives CASSVGGGGYTF.

This clonotype was counted between two and nine times. V usage is TRBV12-3 or TRBV12-4 and J usage is TRBJ1-1; perhaps TRBD1 as D (5 bases). The CDR3 is 15 residues long. Trimming stripped 1 base from V and 0 bases from J, with 9 bases between. CDR3 DNA: TGTGCCAGCAGTTTAGTTCAGGGCTTGAACACTGAAGCTTTCTTT. Translated: CASSLVQGLNTEAFF.

CDR3 amino acids: CASSDPLTASSTDTQYF. CDR3 coding DNA: TGCGCCAGCAGTGACCCGTTGACAGCTTCTAGCACAGATACGCAGTATTTT. V and J are TRBV10-2 and TRBJ2-3; possible D gene TRBD1, 5 bases. V was shortened by 3 bases and J by 0 bases, with 16 bases between the two germline ends. The CDR3 loop spans 17 amino acids. CDR1 WSHSY and CDR2 SAAADI come from the germline V gene.

The chain couples TRBV4-2 to TRBJ2-1; 8 bases are shared with TRBD2. CDR1 is LGHNA and CDR2 is YNFKEQ in the germline V gene. The CDR3 has 17 amino acids. The junction had 8 bases not matched to a gene; V was cut back by 4 bases and J by 0 bases. The CDR3 sequence is CASSPWGAGGSYNEQFF. CDR3 nucleotides: TGTGCCAGCAGCCCGTGGGGTGCGGGGGGCTCCTACAATGAGCAGTTCTTC.

A few counts support this clonotype. This sequence joins TRBV9 and TRBJ2-7; possibly TRBD1 or TRBD2 for D (5 bases each). CDR3 length: 15 residues. Germline V lookup: CDR1 SGDLS, CDR2 YYNGEE. V was trimmed by 1 base and J by 3 bases, leaving 14 bases between them. In nucleotides, the CDR3 is TGTGCCAGCAGCGTATATGGGGGACCGAACTACGAGCAGTACTTC. Protein sequence: CASSVYGGPNYEQYF.

This clonotype was counted between two and nine times. This chain connects TRBV24-1 to TRBJ2-1; D remains ambiguous. The CDR3 spans 11 residues. Per germline, CDR1 KGHDR and CDR2 SFDVKD. With 7 bases removed from V and 5 bases from J, the gap between germline ends came to 5 bases. CDR3 in DNA: TGTGCCACCAGGCAAAACAATGAGCAGTTCTTC. It translates to CATRQNNEQFF.

This clonotype showed up just a few times. This chain links TRBV28 with TRBJ2-2; TRBD2 is a possible D gene (6 bases). The V and J ends lost 3 bases and 0 bases respectively, with 11 bases between them. CDR1 and CDR2 (germline): MDHEN, SYDVKM. The CDR3 runs to 16 residues. DNA of the CDR3: TGTGCCAGCAGTTTGGAGCTAGCGCCGAACACCGGGGAGCTGTTTTTT. Amino acid sequence: CASSLELAPNTGELFF.

This clonotype was observed at least ten times. The chain couples TRBV29-1 to TRBJ2-1; a possible D gene is TRBD1 (5 bases). The CDR3 spans 12 residues. Between the trimmed V and J ends, which lost 3 bases and 3 bases, there was a span of 6 bases. Per germline, CDR1 SQVTM and CDR2 ANQGSEA. CDR3 in DNA: TGCAGCGTTGATGACAGCTACAATGAGCAGTTCTTC. Its translation: CSVDDSYNEQFF.

This clonotype was seen a single time. The chain has TRBV12-3 or TRBV12-4 and TRBJ2-7; the match to TRBD1 covers 7 bases. The CDR3 length is 14 residues. V lost 6 bases to trimming and J lost 5 bases; unmatched junction nucleotides: 10. The CDR3 spells CASRQGVALHEQYF. The CDR3 coding sequence is TGTGCCAGCAGGCAGGGGGTCGCTCTGCACGAGCAGTACTTC.

There are a few counts of this clonotype. The chain recombines TRBV7-3 with TRBJ2-3, with D tentatively TRBD2 (6 bases). Germline CDR1 is SGHTA and CDR2 is FQGTGA. This CDR3 contains 13 residues. V was pared by 0 bases and J by 5 bases, with 6 bases between. The CDR3: CASSLTAGDTQYF. CDR3 nucleotide sequence: TGTGCCAGCAGCTTAACAGCGGGAGATACGCAGTATTTT.

The J gene is TRBJ2-7, the V gene TRBV19; D assignment may be TRBD1 or TRBD2 (5 bases each). The CDR3 is 11 residues long. Trimming shortened V by 7 bases and J by 5 bases, and 9 bases separated the two germline ends. Per germline, CDR1 LNHDA and CDR2 SQIVND (reference sequence). The CDR3 loop reads CASNRGHEQYF. The CDR3 bases are TGTGCCAGTAATCGGGGCCACGAGCAGTACTTC.